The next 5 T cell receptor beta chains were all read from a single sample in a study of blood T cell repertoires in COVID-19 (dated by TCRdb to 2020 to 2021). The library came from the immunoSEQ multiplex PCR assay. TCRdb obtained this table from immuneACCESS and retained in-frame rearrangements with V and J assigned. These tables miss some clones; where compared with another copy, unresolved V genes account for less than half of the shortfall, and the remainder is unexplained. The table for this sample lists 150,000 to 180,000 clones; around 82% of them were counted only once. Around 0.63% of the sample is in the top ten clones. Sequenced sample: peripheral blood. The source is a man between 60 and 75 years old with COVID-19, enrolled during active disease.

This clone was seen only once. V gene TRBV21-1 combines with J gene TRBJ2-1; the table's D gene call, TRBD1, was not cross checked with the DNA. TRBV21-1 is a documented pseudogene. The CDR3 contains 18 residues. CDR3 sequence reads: CASSKRGTGTGIDDEQFF. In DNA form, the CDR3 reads TGTGCCAGCAGCAAACGGGGAACCGGGACAGGGATCGACGATGAGCAGTTCTTC.

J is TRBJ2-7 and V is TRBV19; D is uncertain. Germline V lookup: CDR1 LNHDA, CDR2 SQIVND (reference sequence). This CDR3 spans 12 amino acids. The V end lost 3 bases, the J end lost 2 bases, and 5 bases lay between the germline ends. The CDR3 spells CASSIGTYEQYF. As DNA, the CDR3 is TGTGCCAGTAGTATCGGTACCTACGAGCAGTACTTC.

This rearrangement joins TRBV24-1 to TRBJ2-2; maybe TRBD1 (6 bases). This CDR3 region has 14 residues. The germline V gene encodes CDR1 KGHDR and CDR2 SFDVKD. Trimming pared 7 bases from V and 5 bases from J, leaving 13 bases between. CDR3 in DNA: TGTGCCACCAGGGCCGGGCAGGGGACCGGGGAGCTGTTTTTT. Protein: CATRAGQGTGELFF.

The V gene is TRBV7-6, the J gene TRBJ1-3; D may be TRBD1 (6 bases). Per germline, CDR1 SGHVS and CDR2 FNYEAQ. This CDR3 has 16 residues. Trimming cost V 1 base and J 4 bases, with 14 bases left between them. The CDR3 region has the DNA TGTGCCAGCAGCTTAGGTCTGGGGGCGAAGGGAAACACCATATATTTT. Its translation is CASSLGLGAKGNTIYF.

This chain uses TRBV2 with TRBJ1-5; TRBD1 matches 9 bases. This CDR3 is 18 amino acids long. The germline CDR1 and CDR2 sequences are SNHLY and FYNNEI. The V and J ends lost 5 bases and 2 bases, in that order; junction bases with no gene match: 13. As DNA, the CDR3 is TGTGCCAGCAGTCGAACCGGGACAGGGCGTTATCGCAATCAGCCCCAGCATTTT. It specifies CASSRTGTGRYRNQPQHF.